Shown below are 26 T cell receptor beta chains from a single sample sequenced in a study of CXCR3-negative and CXCR3-positive naive CD8 T cells. General study findings and limits: Higher TRB CDR3 hydrophobicity marked CXCR3-positive naive cells relative to CXCR3-negative naive cells.

These receptors have no known antigen. It was by 5' RACE with UMI labels that the TRB cDNA libraries were prepared. Following a re-call of the 5' RACE reads, TCRdb has one entry per CDR3 protein and lacks DNA. In all, the sample yields around 88,000 distinct CDR3 sequences. The sequencing input was naive CXCR3+ CD8+ T cells from blood. Described subset: CD45RO-CCR7+CD27+CD95- naive CD8+ T cells expressing CXCR3 (TNR3+). All receptors derive from a human donor in good health. Some clones in this sample may be carry-over from other donors' samples.

This chain connects TRBV7-6 to TRBJ1-6. This CDR3 has 16 amino acids. Germline CDR1 reads SGHVS; CDR2 reads FNYEAQ. The CDR3 sequence: CASSLLENSYNSPLHF. The variable domain in full, with the rest retrieved from reference TRBV7-6 and TRBJ1-6, is GAGVSQSPRYKVTKRGQDVALRCDPISGHVSLYWYRQALGQGPEFLTYFNYEAQQDKSGLPNDRFSAERPEGSISTLTIQRTEQRDSAMYRCASSLLENSYNSPLHFGNGTRLTVT.

The genes are TRBV29-1 and TRBJ2-1; TCRdb's D call, TRBD2, is unchecked because there is no DNA. This CDR3 comprises 13 residues. Per germline, CDR1 SQVTM and CDR2 ANQGSEA. CDR3 residues: CSVEGGGLYEQFF.

This chain connects TRBV3-1 to TRBJ2-5; TCRdb reports TRBD1, a call that lacks DNA to check it against. The CDR3 length is 16 residues. Per germline, CDR1 LGHDT and CDR2 YNNKEL (reference sequence). This chain's CDR3 is CASSQPPTGGQETQYF.

The gene calls are TRBV6-6 and TRBJ2-5; as DNA is missing, the TRBD1 call by TCRdb cannot be tested. The CDR3 is 16 residues long. Per germline, CDR1 MNHNY and CDR2 SVGAGI (reference sequence). CDR3 protein: CASSYQGAPLMETQYF.

The rearrangement links TRBV12-3 or TRBV12-4 to TRBJ2-5; TCRdb's D call, TRBD2, is unchecked because there is no DNA. CDR3 length: 15 residues. The CDR3 here is CASSPRGGIGETQYF.

The chain recombines TRBV29-1 with TRBJ1-1. The CDR3 runs 13 residues. The germline gives CDR1 SQVTM, CDR2 ANQGSEA. CDR3 amino acids: CSVMEVDLTEAFF.

This chain uses TRBV27 with TRBJ2-7; lacking DNA, the TRBD1 call made by TCRdb goes unchecked. CDR1 is MNHEY and CDR2 is SMNVEV in the germline V gene (reference sequence). There are 17 residues in the CDR3. This chain's CDR3 is CATRGSFGTANSYEQYF.

The chain has TRBV9 and TRBJ2-7. This CDR3 comprises 16 residues. Per the germline V gene, CDR1 is SGDLS and CDR2 is YYNGEE. CDR3 sequence: CASSVDSARVWNEQYF.

The V call is TRBV4-1, the J call TRBJ2-7; the TRBD1 assignment by TCRdb is unverifiable without DNA. The V gene's germline CDR1 is MGHRA and CDR2 YSYEKL. The length of the CDR3 is 13 residues. The chain's CDR3 is CASSRTTRDRGAF.

This chain joins TRBV15 and TRBJ2-7; absent DNA, TCRdb's TRBD1 call cannot be checked. This CDR3 has 13 residues. Germline lookup yields CDR1 LNHNV and CDR2 YYDKDF (reference sequence). The CDR3 loop reads CATSREGADEQYF. Based on the CDR3 plus reference TRBV15 and TRBJ2-7, the full variable domain is DAMVIQNPRYQVTQFGKPVTLSCSQTLNHNVMYWYQQKSSQAPKLLFHYYDKDFNNEADTPDNFQSRRPNTSFCFLDIRSPGLGDTAMYLCATSREGADEQYFGPGTRLTVT.

This chain connects TRBV4-3 to TRBJ2-4; the TRBD1 assignment by TCRdb is unverifiable without DNA. The germline gives CDR1 LGHNA, CDR2 YSLEER. The CDR3 has 16 residues. CDR3 residues: CASSQDIGQGGNIQYF.

The rearrangement joins TRBV21-1 to TRBJ2-7; as DNA is missing, the TRBD1 call by TCRdb cannot be tested. TRBV21-1 is classified as a pseudogene. The CDR3 extends over 15 amino acids. CDR3 region: CASNPGTGIFYEQYF.

This chain joins TRBV7-3 and TRBJ2-3; TCRdb proposes TRBD1, but this gene call is untestable without DNA. CDR1 is SGHTA and CDR2 is FQGTGA in the germline V gene. The CDR3 has 19 amino acids. CDR3 protein: CASSLRTVRAGTRVDTQYF.

V is TRBV11-2 and J is TRBJ2-7. Germline V CDR1 and CDR2: SGHAT, FQNNGV. This CDR3 comprises 13 residues. CDR3 sequence: CASSFGRTYEQYF.

The chain has TRBV9 and TRBJ1-1. This CDR3 has 14 amino acids. Germline CDR1 reads SGDLS; CDR2 reads YYNGEE. The CDR3 loop is CASSSIHGNTEAFF.

The V and J genes are TRBV5-6 and TRBJ2-7; TCRdb lists TRBD1, though no DNA is available to test this call. The CDR3 totals 13 residues. Germline loops: CDR1 SGHDT, CDR2 YYEEEE. The CDR3 loop is CASNPGQAYEQYF.

The chain employs TRBV7-2 and TRBJ2-7; TCRdb's assignment of TRBD1 cannot be checked, as there is no DNA. This CDR3 spans 16 amino acids. In germline, CDR1 is SGHTA, CDR2 FQGNSA. CDR3 amino acids: CASSLVPGAVIYEQYF.

The chain employs TRBV4-3 and TRBJ2-7; TCRdb's D call, TRBD2, is unchecked because there is no DNA. This CDR3 is 16 amino acids long. Germline CDR1 LGHNA, CDR2 YSLEER. This CDR3 is CASSPSERGGLYEQYF.

This chain connects TRBV6-2 or TRBV6-3 to TRBJ2-1; TCRdb's D call of TRBD1 is untestable without DNA. This CDR3 has 17 residues. The V gene's germline CDR1 is MNHEY and CDR2 SVGEGT. CDR3 sequence reads: CASRSSFGGTKNNEQFF.

The genes are TRBV12-3 or TRBV12-4 and TRBJ2-1. This CDR3 has 16 residues. CDR3 sequence reads: CASSFLQPSSYNEQFF.

The J gene is TRBJ2-4, the V gene TRBV6-5; absent DNA, TCRdb's TRBD1 call cannot be checked. The CDR3 is 17 amino acids. Looked up from germline, CDR1 is MNHEY and CDR2 is SVGAGI. The CDR3 here is CASRGLLRDRDKNIQYF.

The rearrangement joins TRBV29-1 to TRBJ2-7. This CDR3 contains 14 residues. CDR1 and CDR2 from the germline V gene are SQVTM and ANQGSEA. The chain's CDR3 is CSILTWDLPYEQYF.

The chain is built from TRBV29-1 and TRBJ2-2. There are 14 residues in the CDR3. Germline V gene sequence: CDR1 SQVTM, CDR2 ANQGSEA. The CDR3 sequence: CSVELSGSVGELFF.

This sequence joins TRBV25-1 and TRBJ1-2; TCRdb's assignment of TRBD1 cannot be checked, as there is no DNA. Germline V gene lookup returns CDR1 MGHDK and CDR2 SYGVNS. CDR3 size: 18 residues. This CDR3 reads CASSEYILDRGPDYGYTF.

This sequence joins TRBV25-1 and TRBJ2-7. The CDR3 spans 11 residues. The germline gives CDR1 MGHDK, CDR2 SYGVNS. CDR3 sequence reads: CASREVYEQYF.

Here the CDR3 reads CASSQAGGPGDTQYF. This chain connects TRBV7-3 to TRBJ2-3; TCRdb's D call, TRBD2, is unchecked because there is no DNA. The CDR3 covers 15 residues. Germline CDR1 and CDR2: SGHTA and FQGTGA.